These 21 T cell receptor beta chains originate from one sample sequenced in a study of OX40 agonist ivuxolimab in advanced cancers. Clones were read by immunoSEQ multiplex PCR, and TCRdb kept only the in-frame ones, dropping some. The data show about 32,000 clones, approximately 89% seen once. Sequencing was performed on CD4+ or CD8+ T cells sorted from blood, taken in a trial of the OX40 agonist ivuxolimab. The receptors were gathered from an adult with an advanced solid tumor such as melanoma, head and neck, liver or kidney cancer.

This chain uses TRBV4-1 with TRBJ2-3, with D maybe TRBD2 (6 bases). V dropped 0 bases and J dropped 4 bases, with 14 bases sitting between them. Looked up from germline, CDR1 is MGHRA and CDR2 is YSYEKL. The CDR3 sequence is 16 residues long. This chain's CDR3 is CASSQDDFREADTQYF. The CDR3 coding sequence is TGCGCCAGCAGCCAAGACGACTTCAGGGAGGCAGATACGCAGTATTTT.

V and J are TRBV10-2 and TRBJ2-3; 7 nucleotides align to TRBD1. The V gene's germline CDR1 is WSHSY and CDR2 SAAADI. The V and J ends lost 7 bases and 0 bases, in that order; junction bases with no gene match: 13. The CDR3 loop spans 17 amino acids. CDR3 loop: CASKGPGQTYSTDTQYF. In nucleotides, the CDR3 is TGCGCCAGCAAGGGGCCGGGACAGACGTATAGCACAGATACGCAGTATTTT.

The chain has TRBV25-1 and TRBJ2-3; TRBD1 might be the D (5 bases). Per germline, CDR1 MGHDK and CDR2 SYGVNS. V was trimmed by 9 bases and J by 3 bases, leaving 13 bases between them. This CDR3 is built from 13 residues. The CDR3 coding sequence is TGTGCCAGTAAACGACAGTTGACAGATACGCAGTATTTT. It codes for CASKRQLTDTQYF. Full variable domain (outside the CDR3, taken from reference TRBV25-1 and TRBJ2-3): EADIYQTPRYLVIGTGKKITLECSQTMGHDKMYWYQQDPGMELHLIHYSYGVNSTEKGDLSSESTVSRIRTEHFPLTLESARPSHTSQYLCASKRQLTDTQYFGPGTRLTVL.

This chain uses TRBV5-1 with TRBJ2-7; tentatively, D is TRBD2 (5 bases). Trimming took 0 bases from V and 0 from J, leaving 10 bases between them. Germline V lookup: CDR1 SGHRS, CDR2 YFSETQ. The CDR3 spans 15 residues. This CDR3 is CASSLDRGSSYEQYF. CDR3 coding DNA: TGCGCCAGCAGCTTGGATCGGGGTAGCTCCTACGAGCAGTACTTC.

This sequence joins TRBV27 and TRBJ2-7; 9 bases map to TRBD2. Germline values: CDR1 MNHEY, CDR2 SMNVEV (reference sequence). With 0 bases clipped from V and 2 bases from J, the junction kept 2 bases outside the gene matches. The CDR3 covers 15 residues. This CDR3 is CASSLSVAGAYEQYF. CDR3 nucleotides: TGTGCCAGCAGTTTATCGGTAGCGGGAGCCTACGAGCAGTACTTC.

The rearrangement uses TRBV2 and TRBJ1-1; TRBD1 might be the D (6 bases). The CDR3 runs 13 residues. V lost 8 bases and J 3 bases, leaving 13 bases between the germline ends. The germline V gene encodes CDR1 SNHLY and CDR2 FYNNEI. This CDR3 reads CASPRGMDTEAFF. In nucleotides, the CDR3 is TGTGCCAGCCCCAGGGGTATGGACACTGAAGCTTTCTTT.

The rearrangement joins TRBV4-1 to TRBJ2-1; D may match TRBD1 or TRBD2 (5 bases each). V was pared by 3 bases and J by 5 bases, with 26 bases between. From germline, CDR1 is MGHRA and CDR2 YSYEKL. The CDR3 consists of 19 residues. The CDR3 protein is CASSQNPVDSRAYDNEQFF. The CDR3 nucleotides are TGCGCCAGCAGCCAGAACCCCGTGGACTCCAGGGCCTACGACAATGAGCAGTTCTTC.

This clone appeared a single time. This chain joins TRBV5-4 and TRBJ2-1, with 14 bases matching TRBD2. The length of the CDR3 is 15 residues. CDR1 SGHNT and CDR2 YYREEE come from the germline V gene (reference sequence). V dropped 4 bases and J dropped 8; count of bases not matched to a gene: 5. This CDR3 reads CASSPGLAGVYEQFF. The CDR3, as DNA: TGTGCCAGCAGCCCGGGACTAGCGGGAGTCTATGAGCAGTTCTTC.

J is TRBJ2-3 and V is TRBV19; the match to TRBD1 covers 9 bases. The CDR3 covers 16 residues. V lost 7 bases to trimming and J lost 6 bases; unmatched junction nucleotides: 14. Germline V gene sequence: CDR1 LNHDA, CDR2 SQIVND (reference sequence). Written as DNA, the CDR3 is TGTGCCAGTACCCCCCTTTTCACAGGGGGCTTGGATACGCAGTATTTT. Its translation is CASTPLFTGGLDTQYF.

J is TRBJ2-1 and V is TRBV11-2; the match to TRBD2 covers 14 bases. With V trimmed by 4 bases and J by 3 bases, 5 bases remained unmatched. This CDR3 spans 17 amino acids. Looked up from germline, CDR1 is SGHAT and CDR2 is FQNNGV. The CDR3 loop is CASSSGLAGAVYNEQFF. DNA for the CDR3: TGTGCCAGCAGCTCGGGACTAGCGGGAGCGGTCTACAATGAGCAGTTCTTC.

The sample holds one count of this clone. The chain carries TRBV7-8 and TRBJ1-1; the D is unclear. Trimming pared 6 bases from V and 2 bases from J, leaving 10 bases between. Germline loops: CDR1 SGHVS, CDR2 FQNEAQ. The CDR3 extends over 13 amino acids. This CDR3 reads CASRNNENTEAFF. CDR3 nucleotide sequence: TGTGCCAGCAGGAATAATGAAAACACTGAAGCTTTCTTT.

The chain combines TRBV30 with TRBJ2-1; 7 nucleotides agree with TRBD1. The CDR3 contains 12 residues. Trimming cost V 5 bases and J 12 bases; bases outside gene matches: 10. Germline CDR1 GTSNPN, CDR2 SVGIG (reference sequence). In nucleotides, the CDR3 is TGTGCCTGGTTGGTGACAGGGTTGCCGCAGTTCTTC. It translates to CAWLVTGLPQFF.

V and J are TRBV28 and TRBJ2-1, with TRBD2 matching 10 bases. The CDR3 contains 14 residues. Germline values: CDR1 MDHEN, CDR2 SYDVKM. V dropped 2 bases and J dropped 8; count of bases not matched to a gene: 3. CDR3 coding DNA: TGTGCCAGCAGTTTACGGCTAGCGGGGGATGAGCAGTTCTTC. Translated: CASSLRLAGDEQFF.

This sequence joins TRBV4-1 and TRBJ1-5; D gene uncertain. The CDR3 length is 15 residues. Trimming removed 3 bases from V and 7 bases from J, with 16 bases in between. CDR1 is MGHRA and CDR2 is YSYEKL in the germline V gene. CDR3 sequence: CASSHLPSSGQPQHF. CDR3 in DNA: TGCGCCAGCAGCCATCTTCCCAGTTCGGGACAGCCCCAGCATTTT.

The genes are TRBV9 and TRBJ2-2; 8 bases map to TRBD2. This CDR3 contains 21 residues. The germline CDR1 and CDR2 sequences are SGDLS and YYNGEE. Trimming cost V 0 bases and J 6 bases; bases outside gene matches: 22. In DNA form, the CDR3 reads TGTGCCAGCAGCGTAGCTCTAGATCATTCGACTAGCGCCGGGAGGGCCGGGGAGCTGTTTTTT. It is translated as CASSVALDHSTSAGRAGELFF.

V usage is TRBV5-1 and J usage is TRBJ2-1; D is ambiguous. V lost 2 bases to trimming and J lost 7 bases, with 7 bases between them. Germline-derived CDR1 and CDR2 are SGHRS and YFSETQ. The CDR3 is made up of 12 amino acids. CDR3 region: CASSLFANEQFF. In DNA form, the CDR3 reads TGCGCCAGCAGCTTATTTGCTAATGAGCAGTTCTTC. Based on the CDR3 plus reference TRBV5-1 and TRBJ2-1, the full variable domain is KAGVTQTPRYLIKTRGQQVTLSCSPISGHRSVSWYQQTPGQGLQFLFEYFSETQRNKGNFPGRFSGRQFSNSRSEMNVSTLELGDSALYLCASSLFANEQFFGPGTRLTVL.

This clone was recorded a few times. The chain carries TRBV5-5 and TRBJ2-1, with D possibly being TRBD2 (5 bases). V lost 2 bases to trimming and J lost 7 bases, with 7 bases between them. CDR1 and CDR2 (germline): SGHKS, YYEKEE (reference sequence). The CDR3 runs to 12 residues. The CDR3 sequence: CASSFTGNEQFF. CDR3 bases: TGTGCCAGCAGCTTTACGGGGAATGAGCAGTTCTTC.

The chain has TRBV21-1 and TRBJ2-5; the D call of TRBD1 is as the table states it, not checked on the DNA. TRBV21-1 has pseudogene status. The CDR3 extends over 16 amino acids. The CDR3 DNA follows: TGTGCCAGCAGCATAAACCAGACAGGGGCGAGTCTGGTCCAGTACTTC. This translates into CASSINQTGASLVQYF.

The J gene is TRBJ2-5, the V gene TRBV28, with TRBD2 matching over 11 bases. V lost 6 bases to trimming and J lost 3 bases; unmatched junction nucleotides: 9. Germline-derived CDR1 and CDR2 are MDHEN and SYDVKM. The CDR3 is made up of 16 amino acids. The DNA of the CDR3 is TGTGCCAGCAGGACGGTACTAGCGGGGGAAGAAGAGACCCAGTACTTC. Translating gives CASRTVLAGEEETQYF.

The V gene is TRBV15, the J gene TRBJ1-4, with no clear D. V was cut by 2 bases and J by 5 bases, with 3 bases left in between. This CDR3 has 12 residues. The V gene's germline CDR1 is LNHNV and CDR2 YYDKDF (reference sequence). CDR3: CATSRLNEKLFF. The CDR3 DNA reads TGTGCCACCAGCAGATTGAATGAAAAACTGTTTTTT.

This chain uses TRBV19 with TRBJ1-5; 7 nucleotides line up with TRBD1. The length of the CDR3 is 19 residues. The germline V gene encodes CDR1 LNHDA and CDR2 SQIVND (reference sequence). The ends lost 1 base at V and 0 bases at J; junction bases unmatched: 12. This CDR3 reads CASSIVDREGGYSNQPQHF. The CDR3 DNA is TGTGCCAGTAGTATAGTCGACAGGGAGGGGGGATATAGCAATCAGCCCCAGCATTTT.